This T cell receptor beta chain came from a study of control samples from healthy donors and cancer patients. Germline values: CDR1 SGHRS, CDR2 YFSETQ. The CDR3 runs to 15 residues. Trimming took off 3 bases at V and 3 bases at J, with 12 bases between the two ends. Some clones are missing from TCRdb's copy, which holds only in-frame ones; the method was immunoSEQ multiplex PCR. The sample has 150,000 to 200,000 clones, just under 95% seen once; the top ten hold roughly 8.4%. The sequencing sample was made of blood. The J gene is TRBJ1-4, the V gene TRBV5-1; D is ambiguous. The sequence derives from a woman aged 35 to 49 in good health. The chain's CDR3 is CASSWGRIANEKLFF. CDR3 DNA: TGCGCCAGCAGCTGGGGTAGGATCGCTAATGAAAAACTGTTTTTT.